This entry describes one T cell receptor (beta chain). What it recognizes is unknown. This CDR3 region has 14 residues. The V end lost 4 bases, the J end lost 1 base, and 8 bases lay between the germline ends. Germline V gene data show CDR1 as SGHNT and CDR2 as YYREEE (reference sequence). The sample comes from a study of vaccination effects on CD4 cells after COVID-19. The study's findings and limits: Infection- and vaccine-induced clones contracted markedly late after vaccination. Researchers reported few convalescent patients and no early post-infection timepoints in the study.

Clones were read by immunoSEQ multiplex PCR, and TCRdb kept only the in-frame ones, dropping some. The sample contains about 73,000 clones, roughly 79% of which appear only once. CD4+ T cells specific for antigen were expanded with viral peptide pools by the ViraFEST assay before sequencing. Culture lasted over 9 days before CD4+ T cell isolation. Absence of prior SARS-CoV-2 infection characterized the vaccine recipients, who showed negative nucleocapsid antibodies. Half-medium replacement with IL-2 medium occurred on days 3 and 7. This TCR was recovered from a human donor who received a COVID-19 vaccine. The genes are TRBV5-4 and TRBJ2-2; unclear D gene. Sequencing was performed on CD4+ T cells from PBMCs cultured with HCoV-NL63 spike peptides, taken before COVID-19 vaccination. The CDR3 DNA sequence: TGTGCCAGCAGCCTGTGGGGGAACACCGGGGAGCTGTTTTTT. Amino acid sequence: CASSLWGNTGELFF.